This TCR beta chain was sequenced for a study of blood T cell repertoires in COVID-19 (dated by TCRdb to 2020 to 2021). Study-level background: Samples from collaborators originated in the United States, Italy and Spain and spanned both the acute and convalescent phases of COVID-19. The prospective study material was composed of cDNA or gDNA derived from T cells, B-cell-depleted T cells, or PBMCs. Deeply sampled blood TCRbeta repertoires from subjects exposed to, actively infected with, or recovered from COVID-19 were included in the dataset. The repertoires were released in a freely available public database meant as a resource for research on the immune response to SARS-CoV-2. The samples were drawn from two sources: the first 160 participants of the ongoing ImmuneRACE study, and 1,000 to 1,500 subjects contributed by 6 global collaborators. Nearly every sample came with metadata listing a de-identified subject ID, COVID-19 status, age in years and sex. Where HLA class I and class II types were available, the types were taken from metadata supplied by the sample provider, not from assay-based typing. Study-level results and caveats: Clinical and demographic metadata were provided uncurated, with the amount varying by source and participant.

In regard to this clone: The specificity of this receptor is unknown. Base qualities are not recorded, but no much larger clone differs from it by a single base.

Per the germline V gene, MNHNS is the CDR1 and SASEGT is the CDR2. The V end gives up 1 base and the J end 3 bases, leaving 6 bases in the junction not matched to a gene. Its CDR3 holds 15 amino acids, cysteine through phenylalanine. Of the read, only the CDR3 DNA is kept; its 45 bases are in frame from base 1. At one collaborating source in Seattle, patients were enrolled during active infection and were followed longitudinally through the course of disease. Each collaborating institution followed its own protocols to collect whole blood in K2EDTA tubes. For TCRbeta analysis, collaborator samples were shipped as frozen whole blood, as isolated PBMCs, or as DNA extracted from either sample type. The immunoSEQ Assay, a bias-controlled multiplex PCR, was used to amplify TCRbeta CDR3 regions from genomic DNA. Regarding the original processing steps: The number of nucleated cells in each sample was estimated from the amplification of reference gene primers within the assay. To quantify the absolute abundance of each unique TCRbeta CDR3 rearrangement, sequence reads were collapsed and filtered. For each sample, productive Simpson clonality was calculated as the square root of Simpson's diversity index over productive rearrangements. TCRdb's version of the immuneACCESS table is confined to in-frame rearrangements and falls short of the full clone set. An unresolved V gene accounts for under half of the shortfall where checked; the remainder is of unknown origin. V, J and clone size are those of that table, while D and trimming were read from the DNA. The sample includes fewer than 700,000 clones, with around nine tenths observed a single time. 7.5% to 9.5% of the sample is taken by the ten largest.

Specimen: peripheral blood. Recombination joined TRBV6-1 with TRBJ2-7; TRBD2 lines up with 7 middle nucleotides. The TCR originated in a woman aged 45-59 years with COVID-19, enrolled during active disease. The CDR3 corresponds to CASSEGLADLYEQYF. The bases read TGTGCCAGCAGTGAAGGGCTAGCGGACCTCTACGAGCAGTACTTC.